This entry features one T cell receptor (beta chain) sequence. The antigen is not known. Each CDR3 protein is one row after TCRdb ran MiXCR on the multiplex PCR reads. The table has 60,000 to 65,000 distinct CDR3 sequences, roughly 59% seen once. This sample stems from a study of breast tumors, draining lymph nodes, adjacent tissues. Regarding the study as a whole: Compared with basal-like, luminal-like tumors shared significantly more repertoire with nontumor tissue. Data fit most tumor T cells coming from lymph node, expanding in tumor. That most tumor T cells come from lymph nodes remained unproven. Compared with lymph nodes, tumors were less diverse; compared with nontumor tissue, more.

The CDR3 contains 14 residues. Germline-derived CDR1 and CDR2 are DFQATT and SNEGSKA (reference sequence). V was pared by 6 bases and J by 0 bases, with 4 bases of the junction left unmatched. The gene calls are TRBV20-1 and TRBJ2-1; 8 nucleotides align to TRBD2. Sequencing used breast tumor tissue. This TCR derives from a female donor with breast cancer. Some clones in this sample may be carry-over from other donors' samples. The CDR3, as DNA: TGCAGTGCCCCCGGACTAGCCTCCTACAATGAGCAGTTCTTC. Protein sequence: CSAPGLASYNEQFF.